These 23 T cell receptor beta chains originate from one sample sequenced in a study of beta chain features in type 1 diabetes. Expressed TCRB transcripts were sequenced because the isolated RNA had all been reverse transcribed beforehand. Generated by immunoSEQ multiplex PCR, the TCRdb table keeps only in-frame clones and is missing some. The sample holds around 160,000 clones, roughly 48% seen once. Material: Tregs from blood. These receptors were collected from a man younger than 35 in good health.

The V and J genes are TRBV10-3 and TRBJ2-2, with 9 bases that match TRBD1. There are 16 residues in the CDR3. Germline lookup yields CDR1 ENHRY and CDR2 SYGVKD. With 4 bases clipped from V and 1 base from J, the junction kept 4 bases outside the gene matches. The DNA of the CDR3 is TGTGCCATCAGTGGATCGGGACAGGGGAACACCGGGGAGCTGTTTTTT. This translates into CAISGSGQGNTGELFF.

The J gene is TRBJ2-5, the V gene TRBV7-3; D gene unclear. This CDR3 region has 13 residues. V was pared by 5 bases and J by 7 bases, with 14 bases between. Germline CDR1 reads SGHTA; CDR2 reads FQGTGA. The DNA of the CDR3 is TGTGCCAGCAGCCCAGGTCCTTACGGGACCCAGTACTTC. Translation: CASSPGPYGTQYF.

The chain combines TRBV7-2 with TRBJ2-3, with TRBD2 matching 9 bases. There are 17 residues in the CDR3. V lost 0 bases, J lost 0 bases, and 4 bases stayed unmatched. Germline loops: CDR1 SGHTA, CDR2 FQGNSA. CDR3 bases: TGTGCCAGCAGCTTAGCGCCTAGCGGGGTTAGCACAGATACGCAGTATTTT. Translated: CASSLAPSGVSTDTQYF.

The chain combines TRBV5-1 with TRBJ1-2, with TRBD1 matching over 9 bases. The V segment lost 0 bases and the J segment 2 bases; nucleotides outside the gene matches: 5. CDR1 SGHRS and CDR2 YFSETQ come from the germline V gene. The CDR3 contains 16 residues. The CDR3 here is CASSLVSGTGNYGYTF. The CDR3 region has the DNA TGCGCCAGCAGCTTGGTTTCTGGGACAGGGAACTATGGCTACACCTTC.

The chain is built from TRBV30 and TRBJ2-3, with D tentatively TRBD2 (6 bases). The CDR3 spans 12 residues. Per germline, CDR1 GTSNPN and CDR2 SVGIG (reference sequence). The V end lost 5 bases, the J end lost 4 bases, and 10 bases lay between the germline ends. The CDR3 bases are TGTGCCTGGGCGGGGCCATCAGATACGCAGTATTTT. Translated, it gives CAWAGPSDTQYF.

This clone came up many times. The chain is built from TRBV6-5 and TRBJ2-7, with TRBD2 matching 7 bases. V lost 5 bases, J lost 2 bases, and 6 bases stayed unmatched. The CDR3 sequence is 14 residues long. Germline CDR1 reads MNHEY; CDR2 reads SVGAGI. The DNA for the CDR3 is TGTGCCAGCAGTCCGCGGGACTACACCTACGAGCAGTACTTC. It yields the protein CASSPRDYTYEQYF.

This clone came up a few times. The chain has TRBV7-9 and TRBJ2-5, with D perhaps matching TRBD1 (5 bases). The CDR3 has 12 residues. Germline CDR1 and CDR2: SEHNR and FQNEAQ (reference sequence). Trimming took off 6 bases at V and 5 bases at J, with 10 bases between the two ends. In DNA, the CDR3 is TGTGCCAGCAGAGGGGTCGGGGAGACCCAGTACTTC. Translated: CASRGVGETQYF.

This clone was detected only a few times. V is TRBV7-2 and J is TRBJ2-5, with TRBD2 identical over 9 bases. CDR3 size: 16 residues. J gave up 5 bases and V 0 bases, and 7 bases lay outside the gene matches. The V gene's germline CDR1 is SGHTA and CDR2 FQGNSA. CDR3 region: CASSLALAGLWETQYF. Written as DNA, the CDR3 is TGTGCCAGCAGCTTAGCCCTAGCGGGGCTTTGGGAGACCCAGTACTTC.

The V call is TRBV9, the J call TRBJ1-1; D is possibly TRBD1 (6 bases). Germline lookup yields CDR1 SGDLS and CDR2 YYNGEE. Trimming cost V 3 bases and J 4 bases, with 16 bases left between them. The CDR3 runs 15 residues. CDR3 residues: CASSADRLVGTEAFF. The CDR3 bases are TGTGCCAGCAGCGCCGACAGGTTGGTTGGCACTGAAGCTTTCTTT.

The genes are TRBV9 and TRBJ1-2; 10 nucleotides line up with TRBD1. Germline V lookup: CDR1 SGDLS, CDR2 YYNGEE. This CDR3 has 13 amino acids. V lost 2 bases, J lost 8 bases, and 3 bases stayed unmatched. CDR3 sequence: CASSVGTGEGYTF. The CDR3 nucleotides read TGTGCCAGCAGCGTGGGGACAGGGGAGGGCTACACCTTC.

This chain joins TRBV19 and TRBJ2-4; perhaps TRBD2 as D (7 bases). Looked up from germline, CDR1 is LNHDA and CDR2 is SQIVND (reference sequence). The CDR3 is made up of 14 amino acids. The V and J ends lost 6 bases and 7 bases respectively, with 16 bases between them. CDR3 sequence: CASSLQGGYNIQYF. CDR3 in DNA: TGTGCCAGTAGCCTACAGGGAGGGTATAACATTCAGTACTTC. Complete variable domain (other parts from reference TRBV19 and TRBJ2-4): DGGITQSPKYLFRKEGQNVTLSCEQNLNHDAMYWYRQDPGQGLRLIYYSQIVNDFQKGDIAEGYSVSREKKESFPLTVTSAQKNPTAFYLCASSLQGGYNIQYFGAGTRLSVL.

The rearrangement joins TRBV4-2 to TRBJ2-7; 8 positions agree with TRBD1. CDR3 length: 17 residues. V shed 4 bases, J shed 0 bases, and the junction held 11 bases outside the gene matches. Germline V gene lookup returns CDR1 LGHNA and CDR2 YNFKEQ. The CDR3 sequence: CASSLSQTGGSSYEQYF. CDR3 DNA: TGTGCCAGCAGCCTATCGCAAACAGGGGGTAGCTCCTACGAGCAGTACTTC.

The chain combines TRBV6-6 with TRBJ1-5; 7 bases align to TRBD1. Germline V gene lookup returns CDR1 MNHNY and CDR2 SVGAGI (reference sequence). This CDR3 is built from 16 residues. V lost 0 bases, J lost 0 bases, and 2 bases stayed unmatched. The CDR3 reads CASSYSRTGSNQPQHF. CDR3 coding DNA: TGTGCCAGCAGTTACTCCCGGACAGGTAGCAATCAGCCCCAGCATTTT.

The V and J genes are TRBV28 and TRBJ2-7; 9 nucleotides align to TRBD1. This CDR3 has 16 residues. Germline V lookup: CDR1 MDHEN, CDR2 SYDVKM. The junction had 12 bases not matched to a gene; V was cut back by 3 bases and J by 6 bases. This CDR3 reads CASSLTGQGKESEQYF. The CDR3 DNA reads as TGTGCCAGCAGTTTGACCGGACAGGGGAAGGAAAGCGAGCAGTACTTC. Complete variable domain (other parts from reference TRBV28 and TRBJ2-7): DVKVTQSSRYLVKRTGEKVFLECVQDMDHENMFWYRQDPGLGLRLIYFSYDVKMKEKGDIPEGYSVSREKKERFSLILESASTNQTSMYLCASSLTGQGKESEQYFGPGTRLTVT.

The chain uses TRBV7-2 and TRBJ2-2; 12 bases are a match to TRBD2. CDR1 and CDR2 (germline): SGHTA, FQGNSA. The J segment lost 6 bases and the V segment lost 2 bases, leaving 7 bases of the junction unmatched. The CDR3 sequence is 17 residues long. The CDR3 sequence: CASSLWWSSGRAGELFF. The CDR3 DNA follows: TGTGCCAGCAGCTTATGGTGGTCTAGCGGGAGGGCCGGGGAGCTGTTTTTT.

The chain couples TRBV7-3 to TRBJ1-1; 7 nucleotides align to TRBD1. The CDR3 length is 13 residues. Germline CDR1 and CDR2: SGHTA and FQGTGA. With V trimmed by 4 bases and J by 6 bases, 5 bases remained unmatched. The CDR3 is CASSSTGYPEAFF. DNA for the CDR3: TGTGCCAGCAGCTCGACAGGGTACCCTGAAGCTTTCTTT. Full variable domain (rest looked up from reference TRBV7-3 and TRBJ1-1): GAGVSQTPSNKVTEKGKYVELRCDPISGHTALYWYRQSLGQGPEFLIYFQGTGAADDSGLPNDRFFAVRPEGSVSTLKIQRTERGDSAVYLCASSSTGYPEAFFGQGTRLTVV.

The chain joins TRBV18 to TRBJ1-6, with 7 bases that match TRBD1. CDR1 KGHSH and CDR2 LQKENI come from the germline V gene. V shed 1 base and J 8 bases; nucleotides not matched to a gene: 5. This CDR3 spans 15 amino acids. CDR3 region: CASSPQTGWDSPLHF. The CDR3 DNA follows: TGTGCCAGCTCACCACAGACAGGGTGGGATTCACCCCTCCACTTT.

The chain has TRBV5-6 and TRBJ1-4, with D unresolved. CDR1 is SGHDT and CDR2 is YYEEEE in the germline V gene. The CDR3 length is 14 residues. Trimming cost V 1 base and J 5 bases, with 9 bases left between them. In nucleotides, the CDR3 is TGTGCCAGCAGCTTGCCGGGTCCGAATGAAAAACTGTTTTTT. Residues: CASSLPGPNEKLFF.

This clone occurred a few times. This chain uses TRBV18 with TRBJ2-3; 8 nucleotides align to TRBD1. CDR1 is KGHSH, CDR2 LQKENI, per germline. The V segment lost 4 bases and the J segment 2 bases; nucleotides outside the gene matches: 5. The CDR3 consists of 15 residues. The CDR3 nucleotides are TGTGCCAGCTCACGGGCGACAGGGGACACAGATACGCAGTATTTT. It yields the protein CASSRATGDTDTQYF.

This clone has a handful of counts. The rearrangement uses TRBV7-2 and TRBJ2-7; D is ambiguous. Germline lookup yields CDR1 SGHTA and CDR2 FQGNSA. Trimming removed 0 bases at V and 3 bases at J, with 6 bases between. This CDR3 is 13 amino acids long. The CDR3 nucleotides are TGTGCCAGCAGCTTAGCCTCGGTCTACGAGCAGTACTTC. Encoded protein: CASSLASVYEQYF.

This clone was seen only once. The chain joins TRBV2 to TRBJ1-2; D is possibly TRBD1 (6 bases). The germline V and J ends were trimmed by 6 bases and 3 bases, with 11 bases remaining between them. Germline loops: CDR1 SNHLY, CDR2 FYNNEI. The CDR3 loop spans 13 amino acids. The CDR3 loop is CASSEGGYYGYTF. The CDR3 nucleotides are TGTGCCAGCAGCGAGGGGGGGTACTATGGCTACACCTTC.

The DNA for the CDR3 is TGTGCCAGCAGGCTTGGGACTAGCGGTAATGAGCAGTTCTTC. Translation: CASRLGTSGNEQFF. This chain links TRBV28 with TRBJ2-1, with TRBD2 matching over 11 bases. The CDR3 totals 14 residues. Germline CDR1 MDHEN, CDR2 SYDVKM. V was pared by 6 bases and J by 7 bases, with 5 bases of the junction left unmatched.

Only one count was recorded for this clone. The rearrangement links TRBV5-1 to TRBJ2-1; weak D call: TRBD2 (5 bases). The CDR3 is 15 residues long. Germline V lookup: CDR1 SGHRS, CDR2 YFSETQ. The V end was cut by 2 bases, the J end by 8 bases, with 17 bases between. For the CDR3, the DNA is TGCGCCAGCAGCTTTCCTAGCCTAGCCTTGGATGAGCAGTTCTTC. This codes for CASSFPSLALDEQFF.